Below, one T cell receptor beta chain is given with its context. Its antigen remains unidentified. RNA transcripts provided the source from which TCR beta CDR3 regions were amplified. During a first-round RT-PCR of the TCR CDR3, the HTBI primer set was used. TCRdb recomputed calls from the multiplex PCR reads with MiXCR, one row per CDR3 protein. The table includes fewer than 400,000 distinct CDR3 sequences, 15% to 18% detected once. The sample belongs to a study of T cells in Graves' hyperthyroidism and ophthalmopathy. Study-wide context: Peripheral blood samples were taken at initial diagnosis, prior to any treatment.

Trimming removed 6 bases from V and 14 bases from J; junction bases left unmatched: 4. CDR1 MNHEY and CDR2 SMNVEV come from the germline V gene (reference sequence). CDR3 length: 11 residues. Study-level results: With a median lead of approximately six months before onset, the model predicted ophthalmopathy.

Each diagnosis drew on symptoms, thyroxine, TRAb, thyroid ultrasound and orbital computed tomography findings. PBMCs were derived from under 13 ml fresh peripheral blood. This chain links TRBV27 with TRBJ2-1, with TRBD1 matching over 10 bases. The TCR was taken from a young woman with Graves' hyperthyroidism that later progressed to Graves' ophthalmopathy. Sequencing input: blood. The CDR3 bases are TGTGCCAGCAGCACCGGGACAGGGGAGTTCTTC. Translation gives CASSTGTGEFF.